This T cell receptor (beta chain) emerged from a study of blood T cells in healthy people across ages. Through a sample-barcoded 5' primer and a J-beta primer mix, a second PCR was run for roughly 6 to 12 cycles. From the 5' RACE reads, TCRdb called clonotypes with MiXCR, one entry per CDR3 protein. The data show around 1,800,000 distinct CDR3 sequences, about 39% seen once. Points from the study as a whole: Per million T cells, the diversity of TCR beta decreased roughly linearly as age advanced. Higher naive T cell percentage went strongly together with higher TCR beta diversity.

Of note for this clonotype: The antigen remains unidentified.

Donors were healthy Caucasian individuals from Russia aged about 6 to 90. The CDR3 runs to 14 residues. In germline, CDR1 is DFQATT, CDR2 SNEGSKA (reference sequence). V was pared by 3 bases and J by 1 base, with 10 bases between. This rearrangement joins TRBV20-1 to TRBJ2-1, with D perhaps TRBD1 or TRBD2 (5 bases each). The TCR originated in a human donor in good health. The sequencing sample was made of blood. In nucleotides, the CDR3 is TGCAGTGCTAGTACGGGGCCTTCCTACAATGAGCAGTTCTTC. It encodes CSASTGPSYNEQFF.